The clone carrying this TCR beta chain was counted once. These data belong to a study of blood T cell repertoires in COVID-19. TCRdb's copy holds only in-frame clones and misses some; the assay was immunoSEQ multiplex PCR. The sample carries 30,000 or so clones, approximately 85% recorded once. Sequencing was performed on peripheral blood. This TCR derives from an elderly man with active COVID-19.

The CDR3 DNA is TGTGCCAGCAGCCCTCGACCGATTACCCTACAGAGCACAGATACGCAGTATTTT. Protein product: CASSPRPITLQSTDTQYF. V usage is TRBV7-2 and J usage is TRBJ2-3; D is undetermined. From germline, CDR1 is SGHTA and CDR2 FQGNSA. This CDR3 region has 18 residues. V dropped 5 bases and J dropped 0 bases, with 21 bases sitting between them.